This TCR beta chain was found in a study of glioma-infiltrating T cells after dendritic cell vaccination. The wider study: Glioblastoma patients came from Phase I and II dendritic cell vaccination trials. Three intradermal dendritic cell vaccine injections were given every two weeks.

CDR3 length: 11 amino acids. The germline V gene has CDR1 MDHEN and CDR2 SYDVKM. The ends were cut back, 8 bases at V and 2 bases at J, with 7 bases in the middle. The immunoSEQ assay amplified TCRB CDR3 from up to roughly 2 ug DNA. Primers: 60 V beta forward and 13 J beta reverse. Some clones are missing from TCRdb's copy, which holds only in-frame ones; the method was immunoSEQ multiplex PCR. The sample lists fewer than 45,000 clones, about 80% occurring once. This receptor was taken from a human donor with glioblastoma. J is TRBJ2-7 and V is TRBV28; D is ambiguous. Sample: blood, taken before dendritic cell vaccination. For the CDR3, the DNA is TGTGCCAGCGATGGGCCCTACGAGCAGTACTTC. Protein sequence: CASDGPYEQYF.